This passage covers 29 T cell receptor beta chains from one sample sequenced in a study of PD-L1 blockade in urothelial cancer. Only in-frame clones appear in the TCRdb table, and some are missing; sequencing was by immunoSEQ multiplex PCR. The table lists roughly 43,000 clones, roughly 77% of them singletons. The sample was PBMCs, taken around atezolizumab (anti-PD-L1) treatment. These receptor sequences come from a man between 65 and 80 years old with urothelial cancer.

The gene calls are TRBV10-3 and TRBJ2-7; no reliable D call. Germline V gene lookup returns CDR1 ENHRY and CDR2 SYGVKD. The V gene lost 3 bases and the J gene lost 2 bases, with 17 bases spanning the gap. The CDR3 length is 16 residues. CDR3 sequence reads: CAISDPGTSITYEQYF. CDR3 DNA: TGTGCCATCAGTGACCCTGGCACATCAATCACCTACGAGCAGTACTTC.

V gene TRBV27 combines with J gene TRBJ2-1, with TRBD2 matching over 12 bases. Germline V gene sequence: CDR1 MNHEY, CDR2 SMNVEV (reference sequence). Germline trimming cut 2 bases from V and 8 bases from J; bases unmatched to any gene: 7. This CDR3 has 16 residues. Here the CDR3 reads CASSLPLAGGRDEQFF. The DNA of the CDR3 is TGTGCCAGCAGTTTACCTCTAGCGGGAGGGCGCGATGAGCAGTTCTTC.

V is TRBV7-2 and J is TRBJ2-3, with D unclear. CDR1 and CDR2 (germline): SGHTA, FQGNSA. The CDR3 spans 14 residues. Between the trimmed V and J ends, which lost 1 base and 3 bases, there was a span of 8 bases. In nucleotides, the CDR3 is TGTGCCAGCAGCTTAGTAGTCCATACAGATACGCAGTATTTT. Amino acids: CASSLVVHTDTQYF. The full variable domain, rest sourced from reference TRBV7-2 and TRBJ2-3, is GAGVSQSPSNKVTEKGKDVELRCDPISGHTALYWYRQSLGQGLEFLIYFQGNSAPDKSGLPSDRFSAERTGGSVSTLTIQRTQQEDSAVYLCASSLVVHTDTQYFGPGTRLTVL.

This chain joins TRBV19 and TRBJ2-7, with 7 bases that match TRBD1. Germline loops: CDR1 LNHDA, CDR2 SQIVND (reference sequence). The V segment lost 6 bases and the J segment 1 base; nucleotides outside the gene matches: 12. This CDR3 spans 16 amino acids. This chain's CDR3 is CASSLISGTDSYEQYF. The CDR3 DNA is TGTGCCAGTAGCCTCATCTCCGGGACAGATTCCTACGAGCAGTACTTC.

The chain carries TRBV27 and TRBJ1-2; D remains unclear. CDR1 is MNHEY and CDR2 is SMNVEV in the germline V gene (reference sequence). The CDR3 runs to 15 residues. Trimming pared 5 bases from V and 4 bases from J, leaving 17 bases between. The CDR3 sequence: CASSPFNQKPYGYTF. CDR3 coding DNA: TGTGCCAGCAGTCCTTTTAACCAGAAACCCTATGGCTACACCTTC.

The gene calls are TRBV5-4 and TRBJ2-1; TRBD1 matches 10 bases. After removal of 3 bases from V and 5 bases from J, the junction contained 5 bases not matched to a gene. This CDR3 comprises 15 residues. Germline values: CDR1 SGHNT, CDR2 YYREEE (reference sequence). The DNA for the CDR3 is TGTGCCAGCAGCTCCGGAGGACAGGGGGACAATGAGCAGTTCTTC. Translated, it gives CASSSGGQGDNEQFF.

This clone was counted a few times. The chain carries TRBV9 and TRBJ1-5; D is unresolved. This CDR3 contains 15 residues. The germline CDR1 and CDR2 sequences are SGDLS and YYNGEE. Trimming removed 0 bases from V and 3 bases from J, with 10 bases in between. The CDR3 bases are TGTGCCAGCAGCGTAGGGTCGGGTTCCAATCAGCCCCAGCATTTT. Protein product: CASSVGSGSNQPQHF.

Only one count was recorded for this clone. The rearrangement links TRBV15 to TRBJ2-3, with D tentatively TRBD1 (5 bases). The CDR3 has 15 residues. CDR1 is LNHNV and CDR2 is YYDKDF in the germline V gene (reference sequence). The ends were cut back, 8 bases at V and 0 bases at J, with 15 bases in the middle. CDR3 protein: CATSPRGYSTDTQYF. In DNA form, the CDR3 reads TGTGCCACCTCTCCTAGGGGCTACAGCACAGATACGCAGTATTTT.

About this clone itself: Sequence at one end of the junction differs from germline and may be a read error. The V gene is TRBV19, the J gene TRBJ2-1, with a weak D call TRBD2 (5 bases). This CDR3 is built from 15 residues. Germline CDR1 reads LNHDA; CDR2 reads SQIVND (reference sequence). The CDR3: CASSAGVPKLNVQFF. In DNA form, the CDR3 reads TGTGCCAGTAGTGCGGGCGTCCCGAAGCTAAATGTGCAGTTCTTC.

The V call is TRBV13, the J call TRBJ2-7, with D perhaps TRBD1 (6 bases). With 5 bases removed from V and 2 bases from J, the gap between germline ends came to 13 bases. CDR3 length equals 14 residues. Germline V gives CDR1 PRHDT, CDR2 FYEKMQ (reference sequence). CDR3 loop: CASSPPGVPYEQYF. DNA for the CDR3: TGTGCCAGCAGCCCCCCAGGGGTCCCCTACGAGCAGTACTTC.

The sample holds a few counts of this clone. The rearrangement joins TRBV6-6 to TRBJ2-7; TRBD1 agrees at 9 bases. V was pared by 6 bases and J by 3 bases, with 6 bases of the junction left unmatched. There are 14 residues in the CDR3. Germline V gives CDR1 MNHNY, CDR2 SVGAGI (reference sequence). The CDR3 reads CASSFGTGNYEQYF. In DNA form, the CDR3 reads TGTGCCAGCAGCTTTGGGACAGGGAACTACGAGCAGTACTTC.

V and J are TRBV27 and TRBJ1-4; D gene ambiguous. V was cut by 0 bases and J by 4 bases, with 9 bases left in between. The CDR3 has 15 residues. The germline CDR1 and CDR2 sequences are MNHEY and SMNVEV (reference sequence). CDR3 nucleotide sequence: TGTGCCAGCAGTTTATCCCCGAACGGTAATGAAAAACTGTTTTTT. Encoded protein: CASSLSPNGNEKLFF.

V and J are TRBV19 and TRBJ1-1; TRBD1 aligns across 9 bases. CDR1 and CDR2 (germline): LNHDA, SQIVND (reference sequence). CDR3 length equals 16 residues. Trimming at V came to 2 bases and at J to 3 bases, leaving 7 bases not matched to a gene. CDR3 sequence (DNA): TGTGCCAGTAGTATACAGGGGACAGGGTCTTACACTGAAGCTTTCTTT. This gives the protein CASSIQGTGSYTEAFF. The entire variable domain, with the rest obtained from reference TRBV19 and TRBJ1-1, is as follows: DGGITQSPKYLFRKEGQNVTLSCEQNLNHDAMYWYRQDPGQGLRLIYYSQIVNDFQKGDIAEGYSVSREKKESFPLTVTSAQKNPTAFYLCASSIQGTGSYTEAFFGQGTRLTVV.

The V gene is TRBV5-4, the J gene TRBJ2-7; weak D call: TRBD2 (6 bases). The CDR3 extends over 14 amino acids. Trimming took 3 bases from V and 3 from J, leaving 13 bases between them. Germline lookup yields CDR1 SGHNT and CDR2 YYREEE (reference sequence). The CDR3 is CASSSGWGGYEQYF. The CDR3 region has the DNA TGTGCCAGCAGCTCCGGCTGGGGAGGCTACGAGCAGTACTTC.

V usage is TRBV18 and J usage is TRBJ2-2; TRBD2 agrees at 7 bases. V gave up 3 bases and J gave up 6 bases; unmatched junction bases: 10. This CDR3 contains 16 residues. In germline, CDR1 is KGHSH, CDR2 LQKENI. CDR3 in DNA: TGTGCCAGCTCACCTGAGGCGGGAGCTTCCTCCGGGGAGCTGTTTTTT. It specifies CASSPEAGASSGELFF. The variable domain in full, completed from reference TRBV18 and TRBJ2-2, reads NAGVMQNPRHLVRRRGQEARLRCSPMKGHSHVYWYRQLPEEGLKFMVYLQKENIIDESGMPKERFSAEFPKEGPSILRIQQVVRGDSAAYFCASSPEAGASSGELFFGEGSRLTVL.

V and J are TRBV28 and TRBJ2-5; 14 positions match TRBD2. The ends lost 3 bases at V and 6 bases at J; junction bases unmatched: 6. Germline loops: CDR1 MDHEN, CDR2 SYDVKM. The CDR3 runs 16 residues. In DNA, the CDR3 is TGTGCCAGCAGTTTGCTTGGGACTAGCGGGAGTAAGACCCAGTACTTC. Translating gives CASSLLGTSGSKTQYF.

The chain uses TRBV7-9 and TRBJ2-7; the D gene is possibly TRBD1 (5 bases). The CDR3 totals 16 residues. The germline V and J ends were trimmed by 2 bases and 1 base, with 15 bases remaining between them. Germline V gene data show CDR1 as SEHNR and CDR2 as FQNEAQ (reference sequence). CDR3 loop: CASSLSSAGHSYEQYF. DNA of the CDR3: TGTGCCAGCAGCTTATCATCGGCAGGACATTCCTACGAGCAGTACTTC.

The V call is TRBV7-2, the J call TRBJ2-7; 7 bases map to TRBD2. With 0 bases clipped from V and 5 bases from J, the junction kept 10 bases outside the gene matches. Per the germline V gene, CDR1 is SGHTA and CDR2 is FQGNSA. The CDR3 sequence is 16 residues long. The CDR3 DNA reads TGTGCCAGCAGCTTAGCGCGGGAGACTAGGCACAACGAGCAGTACTTC. Translated: CASSLARETRHNEQYF.

The chain carries TRBV7-3 and TRBJ2-1; 7 bases map to TRBD2. The CDR3 runs 15 residues. Per the germline V gene, CDR1 is SGHTA and CDR2 is FQGTGA. The V segment lost 2 bases and the J segment 4 bases; nucleotides outside the gene matches: 5. The CDR3 here is CASSLGRAGYNEQFF. In nucleotides, the CDR3 is TGTGCCAGCAGCTTAGGGAGGGCCGGTTACAATGAGCAGTTCTTC.

In this sample, this clone turned up once. V and J are TRBV27 and TRBJ1-2; TRBD1 might be the D (6 bases). Trimming stripped 3 bases from V and 5 bases from J, with 16 bases between. Per germline, CDR1 MNHEY and CDR2 SMNVEV (reference sequence). The CDR3 length is 15 residues. The CDR3 DNA sequence: TGTGCCAGCAGTTTGACAGGTTCCTTAGGGTATGGCTACACCTTC. This gives the protein CASSLTGSLGYGYTF.

The rearrangement links TRBV27 to TRBJ1-5, with D unclear. V was pared by 8 bases and J by 1 base, with 12 bases between. Germline-derived CDR1 and CDR2 are MNHEY and SMNVEV (reference sequence). The CDR3 consists of 14 residues. Here the CDR3 reads CASSGLNSNQPQHF. CDR3 DNA sequence: TGTGCCAGCTCAGGACTTAACAGCAATCAGCCCCAGCATTTT.

This clone has just one count. This chain joins TRBV7-3 and TRBJ1-1; D may be TRBD1 (5 bases). Germline CDR1 reads SGHTA; CDR2 reads FQGTGA. V lost 5 bases, J lost 1 base, and 8 bases lay in between. This CDR3 is 13 amino acids long. CDR3 nucleotides: TGTGCCAGCAGCGTAGACAGGAACACTGAAGCTTTCTTT. Protein sequence: CASSVDRNTEAFF.

The rearrangement uses TRBV7-2 and TRBJ2-5, with 7 bases identical to TRBD2. The germline gives CDR1 SGHTA, CDR2 FQGNSA. The CDR3 consists of 16 residues. V was clipped by 5 bases and J by 5 bases; unmatched bases: 14. CDR3 coding DNA: TGTGCCAGCAGCCTAACCGGGAGGCGAGGTCCGGAGACCCAGTACTTC. It encodes CASSLTGRRGPETQYF.

J is TRBJ1-4 and V is TRBV27, with a weak D call TRBD1 (5 bases). Germline V gives CDR1 MNHEY, CDR2 SMNVEV (reference sequence). This CDR3 region has 13 residues. Between the trimmed V and J ends, which lost 7 bases and 5 bases, there was a span of 11 bases. CDR3 region: CASMAQANEKLFF. Written as DNA, the CDR3 is TGTGCCAGCATGGCACAGGCCAATGAAAAACTGTTTTTT.

This clone came up once. The chain uses TRBV10-3 and TRBJ2-7; a weak D match, TRBD2 (5 bases). Germline loops: CDR1 ENHRY, CDR2 SYGVKD. V lost 7 bases, J lost 2 bases, and 21 bases lay in between. The CDR3 spans 16 residues. The CDR3 DNA follows: TGTGCCATCACCGAAGGAGAGGGAAAACGAGCCTACGAGCAGTACTTC. Translated: CAITEGEGKRAYEQYF.

This clone was seen many times. The J gene is TRBJ1-1, the V gene TRBV5-1; 8 bases are a match to TRBD1. CDR1 is SGHRS and CDR2 is YFSETQ in the germline V gene. This CDR3 spans 14 amino acids. Germline trimming cut 0 bases from V and 10 bases from J; bases unmatched to any gene: 8. The CDR3 bases are TGCGCCAGCAGCTTGGATACAGGGGGTGAAACAGCTTTCTTT. This gives the protein CASSLDTGGETAFF.

V usage is TRBV11-2 and J usage is TRBJ2-3; TRBD2 matches 10 bases. V lost 3 bases and J lost 3; bases outside the gene matches: 6. The CDR3 sequence is 16 residues long. The germline V gene has CDR1 SGHAT and CDR2 FQNNGV. CDR3 region: CASSFYKREGTDTQYF. The CDR3 region has the DNA TGTGCCAGCAGCTTTTACAAGCGGGAGGGAACAGATACGCAGTATTTT.

This chain connects TRBV19 to TRBJ1-3, with TRBD1 identical over 8 bases. Germline V CDR1 and CDR2: LNHDA, SQIVND (reference sequence). CDR3 length: 15 amino acids. V was pared by 7 bases and J by 2 bases, with 7 bases of the junction left unmatched. The CDR3 spells CASTTTGEAGNTIYF. DNA of the CDR3: TGTGCCAGTACCACGACAGGGGAAGCTGGAAACACCATATATTTT.

The rearrangement joins TRBV5-1 to TRBJ2-3, with a weak D call TRBD2 (5 bases). V was shortened by 0 bases and J by 3 bases, with 11 bases between the two germline ends. Germline V lookup: CDR1 SGHRS, CDR2 YFSETQ. CDR3 length: 15 amino acids. The CDR3 bases are TGCGCCAGCAGCTTGGGCCGAGGGAGTACAGATACGCAGTATTTT. Protein: CASSLGRGSTDTQYF.